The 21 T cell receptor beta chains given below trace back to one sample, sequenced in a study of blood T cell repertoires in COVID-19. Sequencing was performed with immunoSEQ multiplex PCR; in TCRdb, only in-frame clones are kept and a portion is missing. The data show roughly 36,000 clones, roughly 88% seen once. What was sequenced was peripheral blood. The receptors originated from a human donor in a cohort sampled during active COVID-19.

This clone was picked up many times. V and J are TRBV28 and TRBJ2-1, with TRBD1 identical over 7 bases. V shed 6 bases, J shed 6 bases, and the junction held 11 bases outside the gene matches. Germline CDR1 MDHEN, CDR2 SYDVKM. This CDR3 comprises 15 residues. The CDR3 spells CASSYRDRYTNEQFF. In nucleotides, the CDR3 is TGTGCCAGCAGCTACCGGGACAGATATACCAATGAGCAGTTCTTC.

The CDR3 reads CASSVWTDSDGYTF. The CDR3, as DNA: TGTGCCAGCAGTGTGTGGACAGACTCTGATGGCTACACCTTC. The chain links TRBV2 to TRBJ1-2; D perhaps matches TRBD1 (6 bases). The CDR3 has 14 residues. Trimming took 4 bases from V and 6 from J, leaving 15 bases between them. Germline CDR1 and CDR2: SNHLY and FYNNEI.

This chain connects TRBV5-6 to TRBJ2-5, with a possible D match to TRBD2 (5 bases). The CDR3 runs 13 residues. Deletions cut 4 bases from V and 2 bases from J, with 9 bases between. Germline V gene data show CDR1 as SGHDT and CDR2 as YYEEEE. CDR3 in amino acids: CASSPRLQETQYF. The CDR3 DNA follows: TGTGCCAGCAGCCCACGACTACAAGAGACCCAGTACTTC. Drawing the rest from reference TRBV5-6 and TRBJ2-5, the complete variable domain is DAGVTQSPTHLIKTRGQQVTLRCSPKSGHDTVSWYQQALGQGPQFIFQYYEEEERQRGNFPDRFSGHQFPNYSSELNVNALLLGDSALYLCASSPRLQETQYFGPGTRLLVL.

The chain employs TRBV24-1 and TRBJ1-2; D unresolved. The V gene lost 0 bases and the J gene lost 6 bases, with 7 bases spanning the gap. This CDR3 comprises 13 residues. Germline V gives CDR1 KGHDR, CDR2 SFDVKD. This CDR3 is CATSDLRGNGYTF. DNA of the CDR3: TGTGCCACCAGTGATTTGCGAGGGAATGGCTACACCTTC.

CDR3 DNA sequence: TGTGCCAGCAGCTTCCACGGGGGGAGCTCCTACGAGCAGTACTTC. Translated: CASSFHGGSSYEQYF. V and J are TRBV7-2 and TRBJ2-7; 7 nucleotides align to TRBD2. This CDR3 region has 15 residues. J lost 0 bases, V lost 3 bases, and 5 bases had no gene match. Germline V gives CDR1 SGHTA, CDR2 FQGNSA.

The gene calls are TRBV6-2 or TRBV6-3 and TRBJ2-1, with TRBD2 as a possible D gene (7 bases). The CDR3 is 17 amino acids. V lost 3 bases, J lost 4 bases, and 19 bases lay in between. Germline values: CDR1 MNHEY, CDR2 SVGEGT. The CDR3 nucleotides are TGTGCCAGCAGTTATTCCCCTCCGGGGGGCGTTTACAATGAGCAGTTCTTC. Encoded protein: CASSYSPPGGVYNEQFF.

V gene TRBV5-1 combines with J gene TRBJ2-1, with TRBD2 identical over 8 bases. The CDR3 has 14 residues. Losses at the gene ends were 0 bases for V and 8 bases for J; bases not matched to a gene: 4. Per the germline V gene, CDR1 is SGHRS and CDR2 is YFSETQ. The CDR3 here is CASSLGTSLDEQFF. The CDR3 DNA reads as TGCGCCAGCAGCTTGGGGACTAGCCTGGATGAGCAGTTCTTC.

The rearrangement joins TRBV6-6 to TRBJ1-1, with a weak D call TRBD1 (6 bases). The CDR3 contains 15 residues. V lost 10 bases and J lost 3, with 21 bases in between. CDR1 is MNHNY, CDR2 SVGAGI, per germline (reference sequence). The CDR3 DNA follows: TGTGCCATCACCGGTTATCCAGGGGACGACACTGAAGCTTTCTTT. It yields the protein CAITGYPGDDTEAFF.

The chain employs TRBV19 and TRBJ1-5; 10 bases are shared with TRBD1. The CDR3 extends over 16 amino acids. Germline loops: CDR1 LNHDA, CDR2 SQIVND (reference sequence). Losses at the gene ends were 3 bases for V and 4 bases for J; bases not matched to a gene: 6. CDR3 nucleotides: TGTGCCAGTAGTATGACAGGGACAGGGGCGAATCAGCCCCAGCATTTT. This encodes CASSMTGTGANQPQHF.

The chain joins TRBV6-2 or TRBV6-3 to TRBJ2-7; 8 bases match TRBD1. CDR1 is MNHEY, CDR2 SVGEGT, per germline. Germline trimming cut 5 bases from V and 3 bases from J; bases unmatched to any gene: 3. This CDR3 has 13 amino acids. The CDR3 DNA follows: TGTGCCAGCAGTAACGGACAGGGCTACGAGCAGTACTTC. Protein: CASSNGQGYEQYF.

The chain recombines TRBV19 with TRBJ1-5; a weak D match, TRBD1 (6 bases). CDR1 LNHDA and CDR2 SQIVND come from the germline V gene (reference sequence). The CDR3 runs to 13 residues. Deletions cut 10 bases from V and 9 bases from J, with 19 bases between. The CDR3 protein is CATRTARGWPQHF. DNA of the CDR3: TGTGCCACCAGGACAGCTCGAGGTTGGCCCCAGCATTTT.

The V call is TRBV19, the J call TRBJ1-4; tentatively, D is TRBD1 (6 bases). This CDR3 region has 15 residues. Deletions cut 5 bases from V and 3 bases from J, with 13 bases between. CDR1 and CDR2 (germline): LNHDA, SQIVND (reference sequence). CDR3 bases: TGTGCCAGTAGTCCCGATCAGGGGTCTAATGAAAAACTGTTTTTT. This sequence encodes CASSPDQGSNEKLFF.

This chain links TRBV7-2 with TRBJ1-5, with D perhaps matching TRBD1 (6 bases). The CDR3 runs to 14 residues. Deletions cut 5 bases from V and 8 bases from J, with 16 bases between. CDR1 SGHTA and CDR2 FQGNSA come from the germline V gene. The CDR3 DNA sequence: TGTGCCAGCAGCGGTCGGGACACGGGAAAGCCCCAGCATTTT. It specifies CASSGRDTGKPQHF.

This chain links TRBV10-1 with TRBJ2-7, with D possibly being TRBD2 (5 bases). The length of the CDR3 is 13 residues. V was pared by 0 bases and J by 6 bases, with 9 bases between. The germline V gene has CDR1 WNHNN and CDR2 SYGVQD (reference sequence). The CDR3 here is CASSESLRGEQYF. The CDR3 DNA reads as TGCGCCAGCAGTGAGTCACTCCGGGGCGAGCAGTACTTC.

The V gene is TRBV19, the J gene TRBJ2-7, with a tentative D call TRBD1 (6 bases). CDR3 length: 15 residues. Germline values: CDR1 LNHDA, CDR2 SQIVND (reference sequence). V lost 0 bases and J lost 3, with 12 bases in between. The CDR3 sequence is CASSIDTGFRYEQYF. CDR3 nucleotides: TGTGCCAGTAGTATAGATACAGGGTTTCGCTACGAGCAGTACTTC.

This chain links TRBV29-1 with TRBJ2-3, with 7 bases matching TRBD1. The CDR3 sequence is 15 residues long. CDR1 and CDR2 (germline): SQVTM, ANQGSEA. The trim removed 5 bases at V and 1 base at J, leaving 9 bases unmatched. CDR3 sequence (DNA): TGCAGCGTTCACCGAGGGGGCAGGGGCACAGATACGCAGTATTTT. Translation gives CSVHRGGRGTDTQYF.

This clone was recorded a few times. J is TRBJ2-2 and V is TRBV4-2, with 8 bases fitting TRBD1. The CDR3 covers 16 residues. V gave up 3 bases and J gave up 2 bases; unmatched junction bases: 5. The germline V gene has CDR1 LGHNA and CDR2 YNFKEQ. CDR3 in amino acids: CASSHGTGGNTGELFF. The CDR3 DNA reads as TGTGCCAGCAGCCATGGAACAGGGGGAAACACCGGGGAGCTGTTTTTT.

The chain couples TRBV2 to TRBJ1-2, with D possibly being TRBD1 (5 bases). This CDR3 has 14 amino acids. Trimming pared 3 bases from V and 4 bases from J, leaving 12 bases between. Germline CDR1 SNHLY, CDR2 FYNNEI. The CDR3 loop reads CASSDAQGGYGYTF. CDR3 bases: TGTGCCAGCAGTGACGCCCAGGGCGGCTATGGCTACACCTTC. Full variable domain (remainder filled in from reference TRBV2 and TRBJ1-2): EPEVTQTPSHQVTQMGQEVILRCVPISNHLYFYWYRQILGQKVEFLVSFYNNEISEKSEIFDDQFSVERPDGSNFTLKIRSTKLEDSAMYFCASSDAQGGYGYTFGSGTRLTVV.

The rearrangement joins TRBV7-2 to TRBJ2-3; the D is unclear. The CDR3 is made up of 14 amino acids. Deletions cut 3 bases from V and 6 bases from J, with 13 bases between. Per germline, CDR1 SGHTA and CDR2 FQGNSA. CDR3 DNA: TGTGCCAGCAGCTTGAACTTACTCCTCGATACGCAGTATTTT. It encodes CASSLNLLLDTQYF.

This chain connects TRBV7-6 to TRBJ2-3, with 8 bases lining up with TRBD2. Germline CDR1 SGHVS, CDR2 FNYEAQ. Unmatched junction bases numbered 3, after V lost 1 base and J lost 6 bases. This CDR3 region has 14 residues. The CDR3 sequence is CASSLVSGGDTQYF. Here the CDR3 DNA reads TGTGCCAGCAGCTTAGTGAGCGGGGGCGATACGCAGTATTTT.

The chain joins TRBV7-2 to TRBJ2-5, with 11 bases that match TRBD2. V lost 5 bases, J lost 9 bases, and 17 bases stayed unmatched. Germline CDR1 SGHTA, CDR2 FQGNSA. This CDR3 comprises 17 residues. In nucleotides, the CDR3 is TGTGCCAGCAGCCCATCAACCGGGACTAGCGGTTTTGCGGCCCAGTACTTC. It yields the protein CASSPSTGTSGFAAQYF.